These 15 T cell receptor beta chains were sequenced from one sample in a study of OX40 agonist ivuxolimab in advanced cancers. Method: immunoSEQ multiplex PCR; TCRdb's copy keeps in-frame clones and lacks some. The sample has 50,000 to 70,000 clones, about 86% seen once. Sequencing was performed on CD4+ or CD8+ T cells sorted from blood, taken in a trial of the OX40 agonist ivuxolimab. These receptors were obtained from an adult with an advanced solid tumor such as melanoma, head and neck, liver or kidney cancer.

The chain uses TRBV10-3 and TRBJ2-1; 9 nucleotides align to TRBD1. CDR1 and CDR2 (germline): ENHRY, SYGVKD. This CDR3 is built from 11 residues. V was pared by 4 bases and J by 15 bases, with 4 bases of the junction left unmatched. The CDR3 protein is CAISGQGVPFF. As DNA, the CDR3 is TGTGCCATCAGTGGACAGGGGGTTCCGTTCTTC.

This rearrangement joins TRBV29-1 to TRBJ1-1, with 7 bases fitting TRBD1. CDR1 SQVTM and CDR2 ANQGSEA come from the germline V gene. V lost 7 bases, J lost 5 bases, and 7 bases stayed unmatched. The CDR3 runs 12 residues. CDR3 nucleotides: TGCAGCGCTTTGTCAGGGGGGACTGAAGCTTTCTTT. Amino acid sequence: CSALSGGTEAFF.

The gene calls are TRBV2 and TRBJ1-5, with D perhaps matching TRBD1 (6 bases). CDR1 SNHLY and CDR2 FYNNEI come from the germline V gene. V dropped 6 bases and J dropped 2 bases, with 8 bases sitting between them. The CDR3 is 13 amino acids. The CDR3 sequence: CASSRGGNQPQHF. DNA of the CDR3: TGTGCCAGCAGCAGGGGTGGCAATCAGCCCCAGCATTTT.

The chain is built from TRBV28 and TRBJ1-5; 7 bases map to TRBD1. V lost 3 bases, J lost 3 bases, and 5 bases stayed unmatched. The CDR3 runs to 15 residues. Germline loops: CDR1 MDHEN, CDR2 SYDVKM. In DNA, the CDR3 is TGTGCCAGCAGTTTGAGGGGGCGGAACAATCAGCCCCAGCATTTT. Translated: CASSLRGRNNQPQHF. Full variable domain (missing parts from reference TRBV28 and TRBJ1-5): DVKVTQSSRYLVKRTGEKVFLECVQDMDHENMFWYRQDPGLGLRLIYFSYDVKMKEKGDIPEGYSVSREKKERFSLILESASTNQTSMYLCASSLRGRNNQPQHFGDGTRLSIL.

This sequence joins TRBV5-6 and TRBJ1-2; the D gene is possibly TRBD1 (5 bases). Trimming stripped 4 bases from V and 5 bases from J, with 15 bases between. CDR3 length equals 14 residues. The germline CDR1 and CDR2 sequences are SGHDT and YYEEEE. CDR3: CASSRGRELYGYTF. The CDR3 DNA follows: TGTGCCAGCAGCCGGGGACGAGAATTGTATGGCTACACCTTC.

This clone was recorded a few times. The gene calls are TRBV15 and TRBJ1-2; D remains ambiguous. The CDR3 length is 12 residues. The V end was cut by 1 base, the J end by 7 bases, with 7 bases between. CDR1 and CDR2 from the germline V gene are LNHNV and YYDKDF (reference sequence). CDR3 sequence (DNA): TGTGCCACCAGCAGAGCGGAGTCTGGCTACACCTTC. Translation gives CATSRAESGYTF.

The chain recombines TRBV29-1 with TRBJ2-7; 11 nucleotides match TRBD1. CDR3 length equals 15 residues. From germline, CDR1 is SQVTM and CDR2 ANQGSEA. V was pared by 5 bases and J by 2 bases, with 8 bases of the junction left unmatched. The CDR3, as DNA: TGCAGCGTTAGGGCCGGGACAGGGGGTACCTACGAGCAGTACTTC. It encodes CSVRAGTGGTYEQYF.

The chain has TRBV4-2 and TRBJ1-2, with TRBD1 as a possible D gene (5 bases). The CDR3 is 16 amino acids. The germline V gene has CDR1 LGHNA and CDR2 YNFKEQ. V lost 0 bases and J 3 bases, leaving 14 bases between the germline ends. Here the CDR3 reads CASSQEQTGTYYGYTF. In DNA, the CDR3 is TGTGCCAGCAGCCAAGAGCAAACTGGGACCTACTATGGCTACACCTTC.

V and J are TRBV6-5 and TRBJ2-5; 9 bases align to TRBD2. Germline CDR1 is MNHEY and CDR2 is SVGAGI. Trimming at V came to 5 bases and at J to 6 bases, leaving 10 bases not matched to a gene. This CDR3 is 15 amino acids long. The CDR3 DNA follows: TGTGCCAGCAGTACAGTAGCGGGGGTTTTGCAGACCCAGTACTTC. Encoded protein: CASSTVAGVLQTQYF.

V usage is TRBV19 and J usage is TRBJ1-3, with D uncertain. In germline, CDR1 is LNHDA, CDR2 SQIVND (reference sequence). The CDR3 loop spans 15 amino acids. V lost 2 bases and J 1 base, leaving 9 bases between the germline ends. The CDR3, as DNA: TGTGCCAGTAGTATATTAACGGCTTCTGGAAACACCATATATTTT. Translated: CASSILTASGNTIYF.

This clone has at least ten counts. The chain couples TRBV7-3 to TRBJ2-2; 8 bases are a match to TRBD2. Germline V gene data show CDR1 as SGHTA and CDR2 as FQGTGA. The CDR3 spans 15 residues. V was pared by 5 bases and J by 4 bases, with 6 bases of the junction left unmatched. The CDR3 reads CASSPAGGGTGELFF. The CDR3 region has the DNA TGTGCCAGCAGCCCCGCGGGGGGCGGCACCGGGGAGCTGTTTTTT.

The CDR3 sequence: CASSLVGRGGIETQYF. The CDR3 bases are TGTGCCAGCAGCTTGGTAGGGCGGGGGGGCATAGAGACCCAGTACTTC. The V and J genes are TRBV5-4 and TRBJ2-5; 9 bases are shared with TRBD2. The CDR3 is made up of 16 amino acids. Trimming cost V 0 bases and J 4 bases; bases outside gene matches: 7. Germline-derived CDR1 and CDR2 are SGHNT and YYREEE (reference sequence).

CDR3: CASSLYVAGVDRGYTF. In DNA form, the CDR3 reads TGTGCCAGCAGTTTATATGTCGCAGGGGTTGATCGTGGCTACACCTTC. The rearrangement joins TRBV28 to TRBJ1-2; tentative D call: TRBD1 (6 bases). The CDR3 has 16 amino acids. V lost 1 base, J lost 7 bases, and 19 bases lay in between. Germline V gene data show CDR1 as MDHEN and CDR2 as SYDVKM.

This clone was detected a few times. CDR3: CASGSRGGNEQFF. The CDR3 bases are TGTGCCAGCGGTTCCCGTGGGGGAAATGAGCAGTTCTTC. J is TRBJ2-1 and V is TRBV2, with D perhaps being TRBD1 or TRBD2 (5 bases each). Germline V gives CDR1 SNHLY, CDR2 FYNNEI. The V end lost 8 bases, the J end lost 7 bases, and 15 bases lay between the germline ends. CDR3 length equals 13 residues.

The chain recombines TRBV30 with TRBJ2-3, with D uncertain. The CDR3 is 14 residues long. V lost 0 bases, J lost 4 bases, and 11 bases lay in between. Germline CDR1 and CDR2: GTSNPN and SVGIG (reference sequence). CDR3 DNA sequence: TGTGCCTGGAGTGTAGAAGGGTCCGCAGATACGCAGTATTTT. It yields the protein CAWSVEGSADTQYF.